These T cell receptor beta chains were read from a single sample in a study of cytotoxic CD8 clonotypes in ibrutinib-treated CLL. The table came from immunoSEQ multiplex PCR; TCRdb's copy has only in-frame clones and leaves some out. The table has hundreds of thousands of clones, less than 75% seen once. The specimen was PBMCs, collected after 24 months of ibrutinib treatment. The receptors derive from a human donor with chronic lymphocytic leukemia. The CDR3 runs from the conserved cysteine through the conserved F or W. Fields, in order: clone size, J gene, V gene, D gene, CDR3 DNA, CDR3 protein. The D gene is left open where the match is weak. Only some rows state a clone size, as once, few, many or a class for expanded clones.

clone_size: many
j_call: TRBJ2-1
v_call: TRBV27
d_call: TRBD2
cdr3_nt: TGTGCCAGCAGTTTAGGGACTAGCGGGAGGGCCGCCGAGCAGTTCTTC
cdr3_aa: CASSLGTSGRAAEQFF

clone_size: .
j_call: TRBJ2-4
v_call: TRBV25-1
d_call: .
cdr3_nt: TGTGCCAGCAGTCGGGAGTCCAAAAACATTCAGTACTTC
cdr3_aa: CASSRESKNIQYF

clone_size: .
j_call: TRBJ2-1
v_call: TRBV6-5
d_call: TRBD2
cdr3_nt: TGTGCCAGCAGCCGCGGGGCGGGAGGCTACAATGAGCAGTTCTTC
cdr3_aa: CASSRGAGGYNEQFF

clone_size: once
j_call: TRBJ2-1
v_call: TRBV18
d_call: TRBD2
cdr3_nt: TGTGCCAGCTCACCACAAGGGACTAGCGGCTACTCCTACAATGAGCAGTTCTTC
cdr3_aa: CASSPQGTSGYSYNEQFF

clone_size: few
j_call: TRBJ2-1
v_call: TRBV28
d_call: TRBD1
cdr3_nt: TGTGCCAGCAGTTACAGGGGGCAGTTCAATGAGCAGTTCTTC
cdr3_aa: CASSYRGQFNEQFF

clone_size: .
j_call: TRBJ2-2
v_call: TRBV18
d_call: .
cdr3_nt: TGTGCCAGCTCACCACAAAGGGGTACCACCGGGGAGCTGTTTTTT
cdr3_aa: CASSPQRGTTGELFF

clone_size: few
j_call: TRBJ2-4
v_call: TRBV14
d_call: .
cdr3_nt: TGTGCCAGCAGCCAAACCGAGGGACTCTCTCTTAGTACTCAGTACTTC
cdr3_aa: CASSQTEGLSLSTQYF

clone_size: .
j_call: TRBJ2-7
v_call: TRBV19
d_call: TRBD2
cdr3_nt: TGTGCCAGTAGTATGGGGACTAGTCACGAGCAGTACTTC
cdr3_aa: CASSMGTSHEQYF

clone_size: .
j_call: TRBJ2-3
v_call: TRBV28
d_call: .
cdr3_nt: TGTGCCAGCAGTTTAGTCCAGGACACAGATACGCAGTATTTT
cdr3_aa: CASSLVQDTDTQYF

clone_size: .
j_call: TRBJ2-7
v_call: TRBV27
d_call: .
cdr3_nt: TGTGCGCGACTTCATAACGAGCAGTACTTC
cdr3_aa: CARLHNEQYF

clone_size: .
j_call: TRBJ1-2
v_call: TRBV11-2
d_call: .
cdr3_nt: TGTGCCAGCAGCGAAAGGGGGTATGGCTACACCTTC
cdr3_aa: CASSERGYGYTF

clone_size: .
j_call: TRBJ2-6
v_call: TRBV15
d_call: .
cdr3_nt: TGTGCCACTTGCTCCGGAGACTCTGGGGCCAACGTCCTGACTTTC
cdr3_aa: CATCSGDSGANVLTF

clone_size: .
j_call: TRBJ1-2
v_call: TRBV19
d_call: .
cdr3_nt: TGTGCCAGTAGTCTTCAGATCCTCTATGGCTACACCTTC
cdr3_aa: CASSLQILYGYTF

clone_size: .
j_call: TRBJ2-1
v_call: TRBV10-3
d_call: .
cdr3_nt: TGTGCCATCAGTGAGAGGGATGAGCAGTTCTTC
cdr3_aa: CAISERDEQFF

clone_size: .
j_call: TRBJ2-1
v_call: TRBV5-1
d_call: .
cdr3_nt: TGCGCCAGCAGCTTGGATAGCAACTACAATGAGCAGTTCTTC
cdr3_aa: CASSLDSNYNEQFF

clone_size: .
j_call: TRBJ2-5
v_call: TRBV28
d_call: .
cdr3_nt: TGTGCCAGCAGTTTAATGGCTAGCGCGTACCAAGAGACCCAGTACTTC
cdr3_aa: CASSLMASAYQETQYF

clone_size: .
j_call: TRBJ2-3
v_call: TRBV27
d_call: .
cdr3_nt: TGTGCCAGCAGTTCGGCAGGGAGGGATACGCAGTATTTT
cdr3_aa: CASSSAGRDTQYF

clone_size: .
j_call: TRBJ1-5
v_call: TRBV6-6
d_call: TRBD1
cdr3_nt: TGTGCCAGCAGGAGACAGGGACGGAATCAGCCCCAGCATTTT
cdr3_aa: CASRRQGRNQPQHF

clone_size: .
j_call: TRBJ1-5
v_call: TRBV4-1
d_call: .
cdr3_nt: TGCGCCAGCAGCCAAGAGCAAGGTGGACAGCCCCAGCATTTT
cdr3_aa: CASSQEQGGQPQHF

clone_size: .
j_call: TRBJ1-1
v_call: TRBV11-2
d_call: .
cdr3_nt: TGTGCCAGCAGCTTAGTTGCAGGGGCGAACACTGAAGCTTTCTTT
cdr3_aa: CASSLVAGANTEAFF

clone_size: .
j_call: TRBJ2-1
v_call: TRBV7-8
d_call: .
cdr3_nt: TGTGCCGGCGGGACGGGCAGCTCCTACAATGAGCAGTTCTTC
cdr3_aa: CAGGTGSSYNEQFF

clone_size: .
j_call: TRBJ2-7
v_call: TRBV5-1
d_call: .
cdr3_nt: TGCGCCAGCAGCGACGGACTGACAACAGGGTCCAGCTCCTACGAGCAGTACTTC
cdr3_aa: CASSDGLTTGSSSYEQYF

clone_size: .
j_call: TRBJ2-1
v_call: TRBV20-1
d_call: TRBD2
cdr3_nt: TGCAGTGCTAGGGGGGAGGGGCAGTTCTTC
cdr3_aa: CSARGEGQFF

clone_size: .
j_call: TRBJ2-7
v_call: TRBV10-1
d_call: TRBD1
cdr3_nt: TGCGCCAGCAGTCTCGGGACAGGGTCGCCCTACGAGCAGTACTTC
cdr3_aa: CASSLGTGSPYEQYF

clone_size: .
j_call: TRBJ1-5
v_call: TRBV28
d_call: TRBD1
cdr3_nt: TGTGCCAGCAGTTTAAGGTCAGGGGGGAATCAGCCCCAGCATTTT
cdr3_aa: CASSLRSGGNQPQHF

clone_size: .
j_call: TRBJ1-1
v_call: TRBV6-5
d_call: .
cdr3_nt: TGTGCCAGCAGTCGCAGTTTTGGGTTCCGCACTGAAGCTTTCTTT
cdr3_aa: CASSRSFGFRTEAFF

clone_size: .
j_call: TRBJ2-5
v_call: TRBV9
d_call: TRBD2
cdr3_nt: TGTGCCAGCAGCCTACTAGCGAACCTCGTTGATACCCAGTACTTC
cdr3_aa: CASSLLANLVDTQYF

clone_size: .
j_call: TRBJ1-5
v_call: TRBV18
d_call: TRBD1
cdr3_nt: TGTGCCAGCTCACCCTCACAGGGGGATCAGCCCCAGCATTTT
cdr3_aa: CASSPSQGDQPQHF

clone_size: few
j_call: TRBJ1-1
v_call: TRBV9
d_call: .
cdr3_nt: TGTGCCAGCAGACGGGGCACTGAAGCTTTCTTT
cdr3_aa: CASRRGTEAFF